The entry below describes one TCR beta chain. These data are taken from a study of blood T cell repertoires in COVID-19. Study summary: Sites in the United States, Italy and Spain provided acute and convalescent COVID-19 samples. Sources were T cells, B-cell-depleted T cells, or PBMCs; the material itself was cDNA or gDNA.

Per the authors' pipeline: For nucleated cells, counts were estimated from reference gene primer amplification. Sequencing used immunoSEQ multiplex PCR; TCRdb keeps in-frame clones, though not all of them. V, J and clone size are those of that table, while D and trimming were read from the DNA. Here the sample spans tens of thousands of clones, about 80% being singletons. The length of the CDR3 is 14 residues. Germline V gene sequence: CDR1 GTSNPN, CDR2 SVGIG (reference sequence). V lost 3 bases and J 5 bases, leaving 16 bases between the germline ends. Sequencing was carried out using peripheral blood. This clonotype was sampled from a woman aged 80 or over with acute or convalescent COVID-19. The V gene is TRBV30, the J gene TRBJ1-1, with D perhaps TRBD1 (5 bases). The DNA of the CDR3 is TGTGCCTGGAGCCATCGGGGGGTAAAAACTGAAGCTTTCTTT. It is translated as CAWSHRGVKTEAFF. The full variable domain, with the rest looked up from reference TRBV30 and TRBJ1-1, is SQTIHQWPATLVQPVGSPLSLECTVEGTSNPNLYWYRQAAGRGLQLLFYSVGIGQISSEVPQNLSASRPQDRQFILSSKKLLLSDSGFYLCAWSHRGVKTEAFFGQGTRLTVV.